These T cell receptor beta chains were read from a single sample in a study of blood T cell repertoires in COVID-19. Sequencing was performed with immunoSEQ multiplex PCR; in TCRdb, only in-frame clones are kept and a portion is missing. The data show about 190,000 clones, with over 70% seen just once and roughly 17% held by the top ten. The specimen was peripheral blood. These receptors were collected from a man between 60 and 75 years old with active or convalescent COVID-19. CDR3s include the opening cysteine and the closing phenylalanine or tryptophan.

J gene | CDR3 length | V gene | CDR3 protein
TRBJ1-2 | 13 | TRBV5-1 | CASSFGTGYGYTF
TRBJ2-2 | 12 | TRBV7-9 | CASSFEGGELFF
TRBJ2-2 | 12 | TRBV28 | CASSLLNGELFF
TRBJ2-1 | 20 | TRBV5-8 | CASSTITLGGLAGVGNEQFF
TRBJ1-5 | 17 | TRBV7-9 | CASSSTAGTGKNQPQHF
TRBJ1-2 | 13 | TRBV29-1 | CSAPGTGGSGYTF
TRBJ2-5 | 12 | TRBV5-4 | CASSTPGETQYF
TRBJ2-4 | 13 | TRBV19 | CASSISQGNIQYF
TRBJ2-2 | 14 | TRBV11-2 | CASMVLAGTGELFF
TRBJ2-1 | 16 | TRBV5-1 | CASSWTPGGVNNEQFF
TRBJ1-5 | 13 | TRBV12-3/TRBV12-4 | CASSDREGQPQHF
TRBJ1-6 | 12 | TRBV28 | CATGTGGLTLHF
TRBJ2-1 | 16 | TRBV18 | CASSPPRGGTYNEQFF
TRBJ2-7 | 15 | TRBV28 | CASSLTGQGGYEQYF
TRBJ1-4 | 14 | TRBV28 | CASRKHRGREKLFF
TRBJ2-1 | 18 | TRBV6-2/TRBV6-3 | CASSTPQVGRAGGNEQFF
TRBJ2-2 | 17 | TRBV6-6 | CASSPRQGPGGTGELFF
TRBJ2-7 | 12 | TRBV5-1 | CASSLIGYEQYF
TRBJ1-5 | 14 | TRBV6-5 | CASRDGGPSQPQHF
TRBJ2-7 | 19 | TRBV5-6 | CASSAPTGLAYSGSYEQYF
TRBJ2-5 | 15 | TRBV20-1 | CSASGLAGPSKTQYF
TRBJ2-5 | 14 | TRBV29-1 | CSVAGTSGKETQYF
TRBJ1-4 | 14 | TRBV5-1 | CASSPDTPNEKLFF
TRBJ1-1 | 14 | TRBV28 | CASSLGVRGAEAFF
TRBJ2-7 | 11 | TRBV30 | CAWSTRDEQYF
TRBJ2-7 | 15 | TRBV27 | CASSSEGIGFYEQYF
TRBJ2-1 | 13 | TRBV19 | CASNTGDYNEQFF